These T cell receptor beta chains were read from a single sample in a study of control samples from healthy donors and cancer patients. Profiled with immunoSEQ multiplex PCR; TCRdb holds only in-frame clones, not every one. The sample contains about 150,000 clones, about 94% of which appear only once. The sample consisted of blood. All receptors derive from a man in his fifties or sixties in good health. The CDR3 runs from the conserved cysteine through the conserved F or W. Each record gives: V gene, CDR3 protein.

TRBV28	CASSPRLSGANVLTF
TRBV18	CASSLRTGDTEAFF
TRBV4-1	CASSQVGSSADTQYF
TRBV10-1	CASSVTGNTEAFF
TRBV5-1	CASSTPSGDLYEQYF
TRBV6-5	CASSKDSYEQYF
TRBV7-7	CASSLAPTGELFF
TRBV2	CASSSGSGGYGYTF
TRBV28	CASSPGAYEQYF
TRBV11-2	CASSLGSMGHSYEQYF
TRBV5-4	CASSFWGLGVGEQYF
TRBV6-1	CASSDQTGLSGYGYTF
TRBV27	CASSPGGVNTEAFF
TRBV29-1	CSVRTTREDTQYF
TRBV19	CASKPGNSGNTIYF
TRBV28	CASSPSSGSHEQYF
TRBV27	CASSLQGLLDSPLHF
TRBV3-1/TRBV3-2	CASRSWNSEAFF
TRBV18	CASSPQLAGVIDTQYF
TRBV7-9	CASSFGLEETQYF
TRBV19	CASTLRGVNTEAFF
TRBV18	CASSRQGKAGNTIYF
TRBV7-2	CASSFRDLNYGYTF
TRBV28	CASSPGATDTQYF
TRBV6-5	CASCLAGVGGETQYF
TRBV3-1/TRBV3-2	CASSPRQGGDRAHEQYF
TRBV9	CASSQGSNQPQHF